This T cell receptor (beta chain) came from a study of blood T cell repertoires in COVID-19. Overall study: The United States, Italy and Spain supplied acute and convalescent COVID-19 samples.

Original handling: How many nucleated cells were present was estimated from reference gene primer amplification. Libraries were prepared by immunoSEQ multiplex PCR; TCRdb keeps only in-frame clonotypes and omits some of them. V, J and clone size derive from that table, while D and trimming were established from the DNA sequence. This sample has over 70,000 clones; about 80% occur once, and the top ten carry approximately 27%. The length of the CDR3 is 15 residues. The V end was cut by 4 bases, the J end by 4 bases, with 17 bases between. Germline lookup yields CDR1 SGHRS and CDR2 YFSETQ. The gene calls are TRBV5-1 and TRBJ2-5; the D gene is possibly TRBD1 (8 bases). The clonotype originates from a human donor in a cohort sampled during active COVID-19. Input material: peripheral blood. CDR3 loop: CASSTRTGRGETQYF. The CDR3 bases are TGCGCCAGCAGCACCCGGACAGGGAGGGGAGAGACCCAGTACTTC.